This T cell receptor (beta chain) was captured in a study of neurological immune-mediated disorders. Synthesis of cDNA was accomplished via 5'RACE employing 10-nucleotide random UMIs. TCRdb reprocessed the 5' RACE reads with MiXCR, giving one entry per CDR3 protein. The data contain nearly 60,000 distinct CDR3 sequences, more than 3% of them singletons. This clonotype was detected many times. The CDR3 sequence is 13 residues long. Trimming left V 2 bases short and J 6 bases short, with 7 bases between. CDR1 is SEHNR, CDR2 FQNEAQ, per germline (reference sequence). The unsorted libraries were prepared from 2 million PBMCs (stored at -80 C).

The chain recombines TRBV7-9 with TRBJ2-2, with a weak D call TRBD1 (5 bases). The source is a woman aged 60-75 years with multiple sclerosis. The sequenced sample consisted of PBMCs. The CDR3 nucleotides are TGTGCCAGCAGCTTAACCAGGGCCGGGGAGCTGTTTTTT. Translation: CASSLTRAGELFF. The full variable domain, with the rest looked up from reference TRBV7-9 and TRBJ2-2, is DTGVSQNPRHKITKRGQNVTFRCDPISEHNRLYWYRQTLGQGPEFLTYFQNEAQLEKSRLLSDRFSAERPKGSFSTLEIQRTEQGDSAMYLCASSLTRAGELFFGEGSRLTVL.